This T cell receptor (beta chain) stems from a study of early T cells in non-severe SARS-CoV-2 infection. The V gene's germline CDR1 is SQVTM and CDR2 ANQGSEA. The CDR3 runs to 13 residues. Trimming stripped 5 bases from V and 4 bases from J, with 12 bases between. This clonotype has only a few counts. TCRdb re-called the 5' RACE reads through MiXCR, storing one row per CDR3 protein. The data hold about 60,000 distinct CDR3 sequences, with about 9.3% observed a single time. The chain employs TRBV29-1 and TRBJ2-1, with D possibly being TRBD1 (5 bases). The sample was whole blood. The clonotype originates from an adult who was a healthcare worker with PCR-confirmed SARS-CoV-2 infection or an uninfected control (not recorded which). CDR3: CSVQAGKYNEQFF. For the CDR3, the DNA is TGCAGCGTTCAGGCAGGGAAGTACAATGAGCAGTTCTTC.